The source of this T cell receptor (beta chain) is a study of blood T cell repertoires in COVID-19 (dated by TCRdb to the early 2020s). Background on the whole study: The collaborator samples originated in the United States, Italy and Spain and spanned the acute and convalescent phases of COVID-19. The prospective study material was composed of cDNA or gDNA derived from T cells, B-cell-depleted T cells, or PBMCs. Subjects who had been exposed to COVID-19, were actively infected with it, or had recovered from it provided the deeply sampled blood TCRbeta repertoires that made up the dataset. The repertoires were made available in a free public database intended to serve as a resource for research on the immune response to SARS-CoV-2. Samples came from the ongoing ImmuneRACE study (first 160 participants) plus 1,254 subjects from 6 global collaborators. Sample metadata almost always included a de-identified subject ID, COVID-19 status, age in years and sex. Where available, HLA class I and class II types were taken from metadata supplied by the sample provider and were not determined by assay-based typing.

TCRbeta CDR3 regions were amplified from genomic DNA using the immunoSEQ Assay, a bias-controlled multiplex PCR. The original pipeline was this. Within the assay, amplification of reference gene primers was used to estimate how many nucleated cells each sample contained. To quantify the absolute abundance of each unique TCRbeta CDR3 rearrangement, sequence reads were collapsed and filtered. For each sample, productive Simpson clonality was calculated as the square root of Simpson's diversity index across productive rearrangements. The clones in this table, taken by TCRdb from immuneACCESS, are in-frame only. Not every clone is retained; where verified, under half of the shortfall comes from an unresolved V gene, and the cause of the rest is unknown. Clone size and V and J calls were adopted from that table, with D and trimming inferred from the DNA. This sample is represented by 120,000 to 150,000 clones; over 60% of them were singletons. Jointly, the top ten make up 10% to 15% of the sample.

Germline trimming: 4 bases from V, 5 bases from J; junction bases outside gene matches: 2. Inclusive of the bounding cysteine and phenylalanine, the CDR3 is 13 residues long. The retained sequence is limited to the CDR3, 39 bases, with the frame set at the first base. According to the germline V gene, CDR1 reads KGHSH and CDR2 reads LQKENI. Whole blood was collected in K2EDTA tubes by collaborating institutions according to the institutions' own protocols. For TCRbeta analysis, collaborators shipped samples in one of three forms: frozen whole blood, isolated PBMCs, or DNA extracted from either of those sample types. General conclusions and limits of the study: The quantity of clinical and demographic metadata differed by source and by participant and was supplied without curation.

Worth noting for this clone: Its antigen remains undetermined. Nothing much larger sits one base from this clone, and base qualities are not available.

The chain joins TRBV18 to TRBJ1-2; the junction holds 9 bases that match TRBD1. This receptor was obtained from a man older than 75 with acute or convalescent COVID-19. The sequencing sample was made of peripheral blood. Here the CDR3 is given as CASSQDRGYGYTF. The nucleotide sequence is TGTGCCAGCTCACAGGACAGGGGATATGGCTACACCTTC.